Detailed here is one TCR beta chain. The antigen is undetermined. These data belong to a study of memory CD4+ T cells and cytomegalovirus serostatus. Study at large: This sample comes from healthy Belgian adults, eight to ten CMV seropositive, 24 seronegative. Study findings and constraints: A US-trained random forest predicted CMV serostatus with median AUC approximately 0.9. Each of 60 to 80 CMV-associated TCRbeta sequences occurred in one to five individuals.

The sort gate was single viable CD3+CD4+CD8-CD45RO+ cells for memory CD4+ T cells. Serum IgG to CMV pp150, pp28, p38 and p52 defined serostatus. The method was immunoSEQ multiplex PCR; TCRdb's version includes in-frame clones alone and lacks a portion of them. The sample holds some 52,000 clones, around three quarters seen once. The sequence was obtained from an adult in good health and CMV-seronegative. The sequencing input was memory CD4+ T cells from blood.

As DNA, the CDR3 is TGTGCCAGCAGTCTCTACGAGCAGTACTTC. Its protein is CASSLYEQYF. This chain connects TRBV25-1 to TRBJ2-7; D remains unclear. Germline-derived CDR1 and CDR2 are MGHDK and SYGVNS. There are 10 residues in the CDR3. V lost 5 bases, J lost 3 bases, and 2 bases lay in between.